This record concerns one TCR beta chain sequence. The germline V and J ends were trimmed by 6 bases and 0 bases, with 15 bases remaining between them. The germline CDR1 and CDR2 sequences are MGHRA and YSYEKL. The CDR3 has 16 amino acids. Participants came from about 24 US areas, aged about 18 to 89 years. This record belongs to a study of blood T cell repertoires in COVID-19. The data were produced by immunoSEQ multiplex PCR, yet TCRdb's version contains in-frame clones alone and is incomplete. The table includes 300,000 to 350,000 clones, 85% to 95% detected once. Sequenced sample: PBMCs or T cells enriched from blood (not recorded which). The chain couples TRBV4-1 to TRBJ1-3; D uncertain. This TCR derives from a woman aged 25 to 45 who had been exposed to COVID-19. CDR3 sequence (DNA): TGCGCCAGCAGGAAAAGGAACAGAAGCTCTGGAAACACCATATATTTT. Translated: CASRKRNRSSGNTIYF.